This T cell receptor beta chain was found in a study of blood T cell repertoires in COVID-19. Study details: PBMCs, B-cell-depleted T cells, or T cells were the source of the cDNA or gDNA that made up the material.

Source study methods: Nucleated cell counts were estimated from reference gene primer amplification. TCRdb's table, derived via immunoSEQ multiplex PCR, lists solely in-frame clones and lacks some. D and trimming come from the DNA, and the V and J calls and clone size come from that table. This table has 150,000 to 200,000 clones, 76% appearing once. The cohort comprised adults aged roughly 18 to 90 years residing in approximately 22 US areas. Categorization into cohorts depended on clinical history that participants reported. The sequence derives from a woman between 45 and 60 years old with acute COVID-19. Material: PBMCs or T cells enriched from blood (not recorded which).

The CDR3 DNA reads TGTGCCAGCAACCCGGACAGGAACACTGAAGCTTTCTTT. It translates to CASNPDRNTEAFF. This chain uses TRBV12-3 or TRBV12-4 with TRBJ1-1; D might be TRBD1 (6 bases). This CDR3 is 13 amino acids long. Trimming pared 7 bases from V and 1 base from J, leaving 10 bases between.